Here is one T cell receptor (beta chain) with its context. The data were taken from a study of blood T cell repertoires in COVID-19. About the study: Samples taken during acute and convalescent COVID-19 were collected in the United States, Italy and Spain. PBMCs, B-cell-depleted T cells, or T cells were the source of the cDNA or gDNA that made up the material.

Profiled with immunoSEQ multiplex PCR; TCRdb holds only in-frame clones, not every one. The sample includes 260,000 or so clones, around 83% of them seen just once. The CDR3 totals 15 residues. CDR1 and CDR2 (germline): SGHRS, YFSETQ. Trimming cost V 4 bases and J 5 bases; bases outside gene matches: 11. Sequencing used peripheral blood. This clonotype was obtained from a man older than 75 with acute or convalescent COVID-19. This chain uses TRBV5-1 with TRBJ1-1; 7 bases fit TRBD1. The CDR3 coding sequence is TGCGCCAGCAGCAGCATACAGGGGCCGGGAACTGAAGCTTTCTTT. It translates to CASSSIQGPGTEAFF.